This T cell receptor (beta chain) appears in the sequencing data of a study of OX40 agonist ivuxolimab in advanced cancers. Study background: Those enrolled were roughly 80% male, with a mean age of around 55 years and ages from roughly 23 to 80.

Using immunoSEQ multiplex PCR, the repertoire was profiled, and TCRdb retains in-frame clones only, with some absent. Of 76,000 or so clones in the sample, over 85% were seen once. Findings of the study overall: At doses 0.1 to 3.0 mg/kg, CD4+ and CD8+ clones expanded. CD8+ T cells averaged more expanded clones than CD4+.

The germline V and J ends were trimmed by 2 bases and 0 bases, with 7 bases remaining between them. Germline V gives CDR1 SGHVS, CDR2 FQNEAQ. The CDR3 length is 14 residues. With respect to this clone: Antigen specificity is unknown.

The chain is built from TRBV7-8 and TRBJ1-1; D is undetermined. Here the sequenced sample was CD4+ or CD8+ T cells sorted from blood, taken in a trial of the OX40 agonist ivuxolimab. The clonotype originates from an adult with an advanced solid tumor such as melanoma, head and neck, liver or kidney cancer. The CDR3 nucleotides are TGTGCCAGCAGCTTACACGGACTGAACACTGAAGCTTTCTTT. Translated: CASSLHGLNTEAFF.